These 21 T cell receptor beta chains originate from one sample sequenced in a study of CXCR3-negative and CXCR3-positive naive CD8 T cells. The method, 5' RACE with UMI labels, was used to prepare the TRB cDNA libraries. Using the 5' RACE reads, TCRdb records one entry per CDR3 protein without DNA. The listing records 70,000 to 95,000 distinct CDR3 sequences. The specimen sequenced was naive CXCR3- CD8+ T cells from blood. Stated subset: CD45RO-CCR7+CD27+CD95- naive CD8+ T cells lacking CXCR3 (TNR3-). The receptors shown here come from a human donor in good health. Some clones in this sample may be carry-over from other donors' samples.

The rearrangement links TRBV19 to TRBJ2-3; without DNA, the TCRdb call of TRBD2 cannot be checked. CDR1 LNHDA and CDR2 SQIVND come from the germline V gene (reference sequence). The CDR3 has 17 amino acids. This CDR3 reads CASSIGPVGLSTDTQYF.

The gene calls are TRBV20-1 and TRBJ2-5; without DNA, the TCRdb call of TRBD1 cannot be checked. This CDR3 is 14 amino acids long. The germline V gene encodes CDR1 DFQATT and CDR2 SNEGSKA (reference sequence). CDR3: CSSGTGGDLGTQYF.

This sequence joins TRBV5-1 and TRBJ1-4; with no DNA, the TCRdb D assignment of TRBD1 cannot be verified. Germline CDR1 SGHRS, CDR2 YFSETQ. The CDR3 is made up of 17 amino acids. CDR3 amino acids: CASSSTGGTLPSEKLFF.

This chain links TRBV6-5 with TRBJ1-3. CDR3 length: 13 residues. CDR1 is MNHEY, CDR2 SVGAGI, per germline. CDR3 region: CASSSKVGYTIYF.

The V call is TRBV13, the J call TRBJ2-1; as DNA is missing, the TRBD1 call by TCRdb cannot be tested. Germline-derived CDR1 and CDR2 are PRHDT and FYEKMQ (reference sequence). The CDR3 contains 19 residues. This CDR3 reads CASSHENRGSSQALNEQFF. Variable domain in full (rest from reference TRBV13 and TRBJ2-1): AAGVIQSPRHLIKEKRETATLKCYPIPRHDTVYWYQQGPGQDPQFLISFYEKMQSDKGSIPDRFSAQQFSDYHSELNMSSLELGDSALYFCASSHENRGSSQALNEQFFGPGTRLTVL.

The chain links TRBV28 to TRBJ2-7. This CDR3 contains 12 residues. Germline CDR1 reads MDHEN; CDR2 reads SYDVKM. The CDR3 loop is CASSLLSYEQYF.

The chain uses TRBV10-3 and TRBJ1-2; with no DNA, the TCRdb D assignment of TRBD1 cannot be verified. The germline V gene has CDR1 ENHRY and CDR2 SYGVKD. The CDR3 is 14 residues long. The CDR3 region is CAIREVPGQGGYTF.

The chain links TRBV12-3 or TRBV12-4 to TRBJ2-1; the D call from TCRdb, TRBD1, cannot be confirmed without DNA. This CDR3 contains 15 residues. CDR3 amino acids: CASSFGQGSYNEQFF.

The V call is TRBV5-4, the J call TRBJ2-1; TCRdb selects TRBD1, and the lack of DNA leaves this call unchecked. There are 16 residues in the CDR3. Germline V gives CDR1 SGHNT, CDR2 YYREEE (reference sequence). The CDR3 loop reads CASRGSTIDSAHEQFF.

The chain has TRBV7-2 and TRBJ2-1. The length of the CDR3 is 13 residues. The germline CDR1 and CDR2 sequences are SGHTA and FQGNSA. This CDR3 reads CASSSEYYNEQFF.

V gene TRBV28 combines with J gene TRBJ2-3; TCRdb reports TRBD2, a call that lacks DNA to check it against. CDR1 is MDHEN and CDR2 is SYDVKM in the germline V gene. The CDR3 has 16 amino acids. The CDR3 sequence: CASSRGLAGVLDTQYF.

This chain uses TRBV6-2 or TRBV6-3 with TRBJ2-7. The CDR3 is 11 residues long. CDR1 is MNHEY, CDR2 SVGEGT, per germline. The chain's CDR3 is CASSSFSEQYF.

The chain carries TRBV4-2 and TRBJ2-4; TCRdb's assignment of TRBD1 cannot be checked, as there is no DNA. The CDR3 is made up of 14 amino acids. Germline V gene lookup returns CDR1 LGHNA and CDR2 YNFKEQ. The CDR3 sequence is CASSTPGGKNIQYF.

The CDR3 sequence: CASSPIISSYEQYF. The chain is built from TRBV3-1 and TRBJ2-7. The CDR3 is 14 amino acids. Germline assignment: CDR1 LGHDT and CDR2 YNNKEL (reference sequence).

The chain uses TRBV7-8 and TRBJ2-2; TCRdb's D call of TRBD1 is untestable without DNA. This CDR3 has 14 residues. Germline CDR1 and CDR2: SGHVS and FQNEAQ. The CDR3 spells CASSLTGNGWELFF.

V and J are TRBV10-2 and TRBJ2-1; TCRdb reports TRBD2, a call that lacks DNA to check it against. CDR1 is WSHSY and CDR2 is SAAADI in the germline V gene. The CDR3 is 14 residues long. This CDR3 reads CASTGLANYNEQFF.

The chain couples TRBV7-2 to TRBJ2-3; TCRdb indicates TRBD2, and absent DNA this call remains unverified. This CDR3 region has 18 residues. CDR1 and CDR2 from the germline V gene are SGHTA and FQGNSA. CDR3 amino acids: CASSESTREVYVTDTQYF.

The genes are TRBV29-1 and TRBJ2-3; TCRdb's D gene call, TRBD2, goes unchecked for lack of DNA. The CDR3 runs 15 residues. The germline gives CDR1 SQVTM, CDR2 ANQGSEA. The chain's CDR3 is CSVEGLAGLTDTQYF.

The chain combines TRBV12-3 or TRBV12-4 with TRBJ2-7; TCRdb gives TRBD1 as the D gene, but with no DNA this cannot be confirmed. This CDR3 is built from 15 residues. The CDR3 loop is CASSPPQGAFGEQYF.

The rearrangement uses TRBV29-1 and TRBJ2-1; TCRdb designates TRBD1, a call that cannot be tested without DNA. CDR3 length equals 14 residues. The germline gives CDR1 SQVTM, CDR2 ANQGSEA. CDR3 amino acids: CSVEGGDLRNEQFF.

The J gene is TRBJ2-7, the V gene TRBV29-1. Germline CDR1 reads SQVTM; CDR2 reads ANQGSEA. The CDR3 sequence is 13 residues long. CDR3 loop: CSVFRTDSYEQYF.